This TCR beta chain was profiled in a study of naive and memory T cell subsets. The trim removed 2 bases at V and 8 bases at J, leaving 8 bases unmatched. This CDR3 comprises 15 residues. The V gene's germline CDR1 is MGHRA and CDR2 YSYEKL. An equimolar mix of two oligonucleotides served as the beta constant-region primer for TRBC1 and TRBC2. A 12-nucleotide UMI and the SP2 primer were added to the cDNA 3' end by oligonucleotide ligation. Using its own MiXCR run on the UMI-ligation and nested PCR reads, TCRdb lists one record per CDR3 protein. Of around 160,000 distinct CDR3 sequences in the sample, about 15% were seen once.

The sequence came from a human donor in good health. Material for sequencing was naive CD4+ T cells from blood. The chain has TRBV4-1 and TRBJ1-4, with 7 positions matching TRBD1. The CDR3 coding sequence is TGCGCCAGCAGCCAACAGGGACAGCTTGGAGAAAAACTGTTTTTT. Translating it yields CASSQQGQLGEKLFF.